This TCR beta chain emerged from a study of T cells in localized non-small cell lung cancer. Profiled with immunoSEQ multiplex PCR; TCRdb holds only in-frame clones, not every one. The sample lists 35,000 to 45,000 clones; about 86% were seen once. Study-wide results and caveats: Uninvolved adjacent lung had the highest recorded T cell clonality, with tumor below it.

In germline, CDR1 is MNHEY, CDR2 SVGAGI. Trimming cost V 6 bases and J 5 bases, with 17 bases left between them. The CDR3 is made up of 14 amino acids. On this clone itself: What it binds is not known.

This specimen was peripheral blood, taken before any cancer treatment. This clonotype originated in a woman aged 18-49 years with stage III lung adenocarcinoma. This sequence joins TRBV6-5 and TRBJ2-7, with a possible D match to TRBD1 (5 bases). The CDR3 loop reads CASSQPREGDEQYF. The CDR3 region has the DNA TGTGCCAGCAGCCAGCCCAGGGAAGGGGACGAGCAGTACTTC.